The present entry profiles one T cell receptor (beta chain) with its context. Its antigen is unknown. The V gene's germline CDR1 is SGHRS and CDR2 YFSETQ. V dropped 1 base and J dropped 3 bases, with 8 bases sitting between them. This CDR3 is built from 13 residues. This record comes from a study of OX40 agonist ivuxolimab in advanced cancers. Across the whole study: Each dose-escalation patient presented with hepatocellular carcinoma, melanoma, renal cell or head and neck cancer.

General study findings and limits: The study observed clonal expansion of CD4+ and CD8+ blood T cells by week 6 at 0.1 to 3.0 mg/kg. The specificity for antigen of the expanded peripheral T cells was not determined.

Here immunoSEQ multiplex PCR was the method, and the copy in TCRdb shows in-frame clones only, minus some. The table records 70,000 to 95,000 clones, roughly nine tenths of them present only once. Blood draws occurred at baseline, cycle 4 day 1, and cycle 7 day 1. The clonotype originates from an adult with an advanced solid tumor such as melanoma, head and neck, liver or kidney cancer. V gene TRBV5-1 combines with J gene TRBJ2-7, with D possibly being TRBD1 (6 bases). Material: CD4+ or CD8+ T cells sorted from blood, obtained in a trial of the OX40 agonist ivuxolimab. CDR3 DNA: TGCGCCAGCAGCTTGCAGGGGAACTACGAGCAGTACTTC. Its translation is CASSLQGNYEQYF.